Below, one T cell receptor beta chain is given with its context. Authors' methods: Amplification from reference gene primers served as the basis for estimated nucleated cell counts. The assay was immunoSEQ multiplex PCR, and TCRdb's table has in-frame clones only and misses some. The V and J calls and the clone size are those of that table, but D and trimming were determined from the DNA. The table records under 55,000 clones, about 90% of them present only once. The germline V gene has CDR1 SGHVS and CDR2 FQNEAQ. The CDR3 is made up of 15 amino acids. With 0 bases removed from V and 0 bases from J, the gap between germline ends came to 6 bases. This record belongs to a study of blood T cell repertoires in COVID-19. In the study overall: Material from acute and convalescent COVID-19 was sourced from the United States, Italy and Spain. PBMCs, B-cell-depleted T cells, or T cells provided the cDNA or gDNA that made up the material.

The rearrangement links TRBV7-8 to TRBJ2-1; no clear D. Sequencing input: peripheral blood. This receptor was obtained from a human donor in a cohort sampled during active COVID-19. CDR3 in amino acids: CASSLADISYNEQFF. The CDR3, as DNA: TGTGCCAGCAGCTTAGCCGACATCTCCTACAATGAGCAGTTCTTC.